The next 26 T cell receptor beta chains were all read from a single sample in a study of siplizumab effects on memory and regulatory T cells. Assay: immunoSEQ multiplex PCR; the TCRdb copy retains only in-frame clones and omits some. The data show some 53,000 clones, around 97% seen once. Sequencing used naive CD4+ T cells sorted from blood. These receptors all stem from a human donor in good health.

The chain is built from TRBV11-3 and TRBJ1-5; weak D call: TRBD1 (6 bases). The ends were cut back, 9 bases at V and 4 bases at J, with 16 bases in the middle. Germline V gene data show CDR1 as SGHNT and CDR2 as YENEEA. This CDR3 has 14 residues. CDR3 amino acids: CARGGARSNQPQHF. CDR3 DNA sequence: TGTGCCAGGGGGGGGGCGCGTAGTAATCAGCCCCAGCATTTT.

The J gene is TRBJ2-6, the V gene TRBV18; no definite D call. Germline lookup yields CDR1 KGHSH and CDR2 LQKENI. Trimming stripped 2 bases from V and 0 bases from J, with 8 bases between. CDR3 length: 16 amino acids. The CDR3 sequence: CASSPGWSSGANVLTF. The CDR3 bases are TGTGCCAGCTCACCAGGGTGGAGCTCTGGGGCCAACGTCCTGACTTTC. Complete variable domain (other parts from reference TRBV18 and TRBJ2-6): NAGVMQNPRHLVRRRGQEARLRCSPMKGHSHVYWYRQLPEEGLKFMVYLQKENIIDESGMPKERFSAEFPKEGPSILRIQQVVRGDSAAYFCASSPGWSSGANVLTFGAGSRLTVL.

The V gene is TRBV19, the J gene TRBJ1-5, with a possible D match to TRBD1 (5 bases). Germline V gene data show CDR1 as LNHDA and CDR2 as SQIVND (reference sequence). This CDR3 region has 14 residues. Trimming left V 3 bases short and J 9 bases short, with 15 bases between. CDR3 coding DNA: TGTGCCAGTAGTATCGCAGGCGCAGGGCCGCCCCAGCATTTT. Translating gives CASSIAGAGPPQHF.

V and J are TRBV5-5 and TRBJ2-3, with D maybe TRBD2 (6 bases). This CDR3 is 15 amino acids long. V was pared by 1 base and J by 3 bases, with 12 bases between. Germline CDR1 is SGHKS and CDR2 is YYEKEE (reference sequence). CDR3 region: CASSLRGKVTDTQYF. CDR3 coding DNA: TGTGCCAGCAGCTTGCGCGGGAAGGTGACAGATACGCAGTATTTT.

This chain joins TRBV10-3 and TRBJ2-1; TRBD1 aligns across 9 bases. The CDR3 sequence is 15 residues long. The V segment lost 3 bases and the J segment 6 bases; nucleotides outside the gene matches: 6. Germline CDR1 and CDR2: ENHRY and SYGVKD. The CDR3 loop reads CAISDPGQGPNEQFF. DNA for the CDR3: TGTGCCATCAGTGACCCGGGACAGGGCCCCAATGAGCAGTTCTTC.

This clone is a singleton in its sample. The J gene is TRBJ1-3, the V gene TRBV6-1, with unresolved D. Germline loops: CDR1 MNHNS, CDR2 SASEGT. There are 14 residues in the CDR3. The V end was cut by 6 bases, the J end by 0 bases, with 9 bases between. This CDR3 reads CASSLDVSGNTIYF. CDR3 nucleotides: TGTGCCAGCAGCTTGGATGTCTCTGGAAACACCATATATTTT.

Comments on this clone: This sample also contains other DNA sequences that code for the same CDR3. V usage is TRBV5-1 and J usage is TRBJ2-5, with a weak D call TRBD2 (6 bases). The CDR3 is 13 residues long. The germline V gene encodes CDR1 SGHRS and CDR2 YFSETQ. Trimming pared 0 bases from V and 5 bases from J, leaving 8 bases between. The CDR3 region is CASSLEGRETQYF. CDR3 in DNA: TGCGCCAGCAGCTTGGAGGGGAGGGAGACCCAGTACTTC. Drawing the rest from reference TRBV5-1 and TRBJ2-5, the complete variable domain is KAGVTQTPRYLIKTRGQQVTLSCSPISGHRSVSWYQQTPGQGLQFLFEYFSETQRNKGNFPGRFSGRQFSNSRSEMNVSTLELGDSALYLCASSLEGRETQYFGPGTRLLVL.

The rearrangement joins TRBV11-2 to TRBJ2-1; the D is unclear. Germline V gene lookup returns CDR1 SGHAT and CDR2 FQNNGV. V was cut by 1 base and J by 10 bases, with 5 bases left in between. This CDR3 spans 11 amino acids. The DNA of the CDR3 is TGTGCCAGCAGCTTAGTCGCGGAGCAGTTCTTC. Residues: CASSLVAEQFF.

The chain joins TRBV29-1 to TRBJ2-3; possibly TRBD2 for D (5 bases). V shed 3 bases and J shed 2 bases, with 6 bases lying between them. The CDR3 is 12 residues long. CDR1 and CDR2 (germline): SQVTM, ANQGSEA. The DNA of the CDR3 is TGCAGCGTTGAGGAGGCCACAGATACGCAGTATTTT. It encodes CSVEEATDTQYF.

This sequence joins TRBV19 and TRBJ1-1; D may be TRBD1 (6 bases). CDR1 is LNHDA and CDR2 is SQIVND in the germline V gene (reference sequence). This CDR3 region has 17 residues. V lost 5 bases and J 4 bases, leaving 23 bases between the germline ends. The chain's CDR3 is CASSPRTGLAVGTEAFF. The CDR3 DNA sequence: TGTGCCAGTAGTCCCCGAACAGGGTTAGCGGTGGGCACTGAAGCTTTCTTT. Using reference TRBV19 and TRBJ1-1 for the parts outside the CDR3, the full variable domain is DGGITQSPKYLFRKEGQNVTLSCEQNLNHDAMYWYRQDPGQGLRLIYYSQIVNDFQKGDIAEGYSVSREKKESFPLTVTSAQKNPTAFYLCASSPRTGLAVGTEAFFGQGTRLTVV.

The rearrangement links TRBV11-2 to TRBJ2-1; the D gene could be TRBD1 or TRBD2 (5 bases each). The length of the CDR3 is 15 residues. Trimming took 2 bases from V and 7 from J, leaving 15 bases between them. Germline values: CDR1 SGHAT, CDR2 FQNNGV. The CDR3 DNA sequence: TGTGCCAGCAGCTTATGGGACCCACGAGGGAATGAGCAGTTCTTC. It is translated as CASSLWDPRGNEQFF.

The chain uses TRBV10-3 and TRBJ2-7, with no clear D. The germline V gene has CDR1 ENHRY and CDR2 SYGVKD. V gave up 3 bases and J gave up 5 bases, with 5 bases separating them. CDR3 size: 11 residues. CDR3 bases: TGTGCCATCAGTGACACCGACGAGCAGTACTTC. It specifies CAISDTDEQYF.

The chain is built from TRBV5-6 and TRBJ2-2; D may be TRBD1 (7 bases). CDR3 length equals 17 residues. Germline lookup yields CDR1 SGHDT and CDR2 YYEEEE. Trimming took 0 bases from V and 2 from J, leaving 14 bases between them. The CDR3 spells CASSLVSGGRNTGELFF. As DNA, the CDR3 is TGTGCCAGCAGCTTGGTCTCAGGGGGGAGAAACACCGGGGAGCTGTTTTTT.

J is TRBJ2-2 and V is TRBV4-2, with TRBD1 identical over 10 bases. The length of the CDR3 is 16 residues. Germline assignment: CDR1 LGHNA and CDR2 YNFKEQ. The V gene end was trimmed by 6 bases and the J gene end by 6 bases; junction bases not matched to a gene: 10. The CDR3 DNA reads as TGTGCCAGCAGACTTGACCCGGGACAGGGGCCCGGGGAGCTGTTTTTT. Residues: CASRLDPGQGPGELFF.

The chain recombines TRBV6-4 with TRBJ1-4; no reliable D call. The CDR3 runs to 15 residues. The germline gives CDR1 MRHNA, CDR2 SNTAGT. Trimming removed 6 bases from V and 0 bases from J, with 11 bases in between. Here the CDR3 reads CASRAGFATNEKLFF. The CDR3 bases are TGTGCCAGCAGGGCCGGATTCGCAACTAATGAAAAACTGTTTTTT.

This rearrangement joins TRBV7-3 to TRBJ2-3; 9 positions agree with TRBD1. Losses at the gene ends were 2 bases for V and 2 bases for J; bases not matched to a gene: 5. Germline CDR1 is SGHTA and CDR2 is FQGTGA. This CDR3 is built from 16 residues. CDR3 bases: TGTGCCAGCAGCTTACGGGGGGACAGGGCCACAGATACGCAGTATTTT. Residues: CASSLRGDRATDTQYF.

V usage is TRBV28 and J usage is TRBJ1-2, with a weak D call TRBD1 (5 bases). This CDR3 has 15 residues. The germline V gene encodes CDR1 MDHEN and CDR2 SYDVKM. The germline V and J ends were trimmed by 10 bases and 1 base, with 19 bases remaining between them. The DNA of the CDR3 is TGTGCCACCCCCAGTAGCAGGGCAATTAACTATGGCTACACCTTC. It yields the protein CATPSSRAINYGYTF.

This chain links TRBV7-6 with TRBJ1-5, with D hard to call. Germline CDR1 is SGHVS and CDR2 is FNYEAQ. Deletions cut 8 bases from V and 10 bases from J, with 6 bases between. This CDR3 region has 9 residues. Here the CDR3 DNA reads TGTGCCAGCGCAGTCCCCCAGCATTTT. Residues: CASAVPQHF.

This chain links TRBV7-2 with TRBJ1-2; no clear D gene. The CDR3 is made up of 12 amino acids. Germline V gives CDR1 SGHTA, CDR2 FQGNSA. The V gene lost 1 base and the J gene lost 7 bases, with 7 bases spanning the gap. CDR3 sequence reads: CASSLGGFGYTF. CDR3 sequence (DNA): TGTGCCAGCAGCTTAGGAGGGTTTGGCTACACCTTC. Filled out from reference TRBV7-2 and TRBJ1-2, the complete variable domain reads GAGVSQSPSNKVTEKGKDVELRCDPISGHTALYWYRQSLGQGLEFLIYFQGNSAPDKSGLPSDRFSAERTGGSVSTLTIQRTQQEDSAVYLCASSLGGFGYTFGSGTRLTVV.

This rearrangement joins TRBV10-3 to TRBJ1-1; 7 positions match TRBD1. Germline assignment: CDR1 ENHRY and CDR2 SYGVKD. With V trimmed by 6 bases and J by 0 bases, 7 bases remained unmatched. CDR3 size: 15 residues. The CDR3 is CAISQLQGLNTEAFF. CDR3 DNA: TGTGCCATCAGCCAATTACAGGGGTTGAACACTGAAGCTTTCTTT.

A word on this clone: One end of the junction varies from germline; a read error may be responsible. The chain recombines TRBV6-1 with TRBJ1-4; maybe TRBD1 (5 bases). This CDR3 contains 14 residues. In germline, CDR1 is MNHNS, CDR2 SASEGT. CDR3 bases: TGTGCCAGCACGGCCGGGACTAATAATGAGAAACTGTTTTTT. The encoded protein is CASTAGTNNEKLFF.

The chain joins TRBV9 to TRBJ1-1, with a weak D call TRBD1 (5 bases). Germline V gene lookup returns CDR1 SGDLS and CDR2 YYNGEE. The CDR3 length is 18 residues. Trimming removed 0 bases at V and 1 base at J, with 19 bases between. CDR3 DNA: TGTGCCAGCAGCGTAGATGTAGGTAGGGGACCATCGAACACTGAAGCTTTCTTT. Its translation is CASSVDVGRGPSNTEAFF.

In DNA, the CDR3 is TGTGCCATCAGTGAGTCAACAGGACTCAACTATGGCTACACCTTC. Protein product: CAISESTGLNYGYTF. The V call is TRBV10-3, the J call TRBJ1-2; D possibly corresponds to TRBD1 (5 bases). The germline V and J ends were trimmed by 0 bases and 2 bases, with 10 bases remaining between them. This CDR3 contains 15 residues. The germline gives CDR1 ENHRY, CDR2 SYGVKD.

The chain recombines TRBV29-1 with TRBJ2-5, with D unresolved. The CDR3 has 12 residues. V lost 3 bases and J 7 bases, leaving 12 bases between the germline ends. Germline assignment: CDR1 SQVTM and CDR2 ANQGSEA. CDR3: CSVDSGSGTQYF. Written as DNA, the CDR3 is TGCAGCGTTGATTCCGGGTCCGGGACCCAGTACTTC.

J is TRBJ1-1 and V is TRBV4-1, with TRBD1 identical over 7 bases. After removal of 1 base from V and 10 bases from J, the junction contained 9 bases not matched to a gene. The CDR3 length is 14 residues. CDR1 and CDR2 from the germline V gene are MGHRA and YSYEKL. Here the CDR3 DNA reads TGCGCCAGCAGCCAAGTTGGGACAGCATGGGGAGCTTTCTTT. Its translation: CASSQVGTAWGAFF.

The chain couples TRBV7-2 to TRBJ2-5; the D is unclear. Looked up from germline, CDR1 is SGHTA and CDR2 is FQGNSA. The V end was cut by 5 bases, the J end by 3 bases, with 4 bases between. The CDR3 is made up of 11 amino acids. This CDR3 is CASSAEETQYF. CDR3 bases: TGTGCCAGCAGCGCAGAAGAGACCCAGTACTTC. The full variable domain, its missing parts supplied by reference TRBV7-2 and TRBJ2-5, is GAGVSQSPSNKVTEKGKDVELRCDPISGHTALYWYRQSLGQGLEFLIYFQGNSAPDKSGLPSDRFSAERTGGSVSTLTIQRTQQEDSAVYLCASSAEETQYFGPGTRLLVL.